This TCR beta chain was recovered during a study of T cells after posttransplantation cyclophosphamide. Note on this clone: What it recognizes is unknown.

The germline CDR1 and CDR2 sequences are MNHEY and SVGAGI. This CDR3 is built from 13 residues. The V and J ends lost 6 bases and 6 bases respectively, with 14 bases between them. Produced via immunoSEQ multiplex PCR; TCRdb's table is partial and in-frame only. This table holds more than 10,000 clones, approximately 82% found once. Peripheral blood was collected from the related graft donor on the marrow donation day. Overall study results and limits: TRB clonality was highly associated with recipient CMV seropositivity and reactivation. Later blood repertoires were often dominated by clones from the donor CD8+ memory compartment.

The sequence derives from a man in his fifties or sixties in good health, CMV-negative, and a related stem cell transplant donor. The chain links TRBV6-5 to TRBJ1-2; tentative D call: TRBD1 (6 bases). The material sequenced was memory CD4+ T cells sorted from PBMCs. CDR3 bases: TGTGCCAGCAGGGAACAGGGATCGCATGGCTACACCTTC. Residues: CASREQGSHGYTF.